The text below deals with one T cell receptor beta chain. The antigen is not known. CDR3 length: 13 amino acids. From germline, CDR1 is SGHVS and CDR2 FNYEAQ. Trimming pared 3 bases from V and 5 bases from J, leaving 8 bases between. Treatment noted: roughly ten-day PBMC culture with coronavirus spike peptide pools or control peptides (ViraFEST assay). Around 2 million PBMCs per well were cultured with 10 IU/ml IL-2 and 8.5 to 10 ug/ml peptide pools. The Oncomine TCR Beta short-read assay was applied to DNA of cultured CD4+ T cells. TCRdb analysed the PCR reads with MiXCR anew, one entry per CDR3 protein. The data show approximately 17,000 distinct CDR3 sequences, approximately 50% seen once. This sample stems from a study of vaccination and CD4 T cells after COVID-19. About the research overall: SARS-CoV-2, HCoV-NL63, HCoV-OC43 and HCoV-229E supplied the overlapping spike peptides used to stimulate cells. The control cultures got either a CEFX pool, an HIV-1 Nef pool, or no peptide at all.

The chain uses TRBV7-6 and TRBJ2-1; no firm D call. The clonotype comes from a human donor who had recovered from COVID-19. The specimen was CD4+ T cells from blood, cultured in vitro. DNA of the CDR3: TGTGCCAGCAGCTTCGGTAAGAACAATGAGCAGTTCTTC. It codes for CASSFGKNNEQFF.